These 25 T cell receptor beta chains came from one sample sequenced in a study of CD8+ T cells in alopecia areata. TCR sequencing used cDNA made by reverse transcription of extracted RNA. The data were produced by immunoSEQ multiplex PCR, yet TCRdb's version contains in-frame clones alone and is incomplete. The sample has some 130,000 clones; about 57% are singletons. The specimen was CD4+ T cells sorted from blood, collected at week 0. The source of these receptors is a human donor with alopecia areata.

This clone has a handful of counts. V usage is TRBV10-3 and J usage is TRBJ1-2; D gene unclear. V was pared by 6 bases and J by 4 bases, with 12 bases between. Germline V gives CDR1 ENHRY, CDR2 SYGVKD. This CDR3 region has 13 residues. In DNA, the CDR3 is TGTGCCATCAGGATGTCCAGAGGCTATGGCTACACCTTC. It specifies CAIRMSRGYGYTF.

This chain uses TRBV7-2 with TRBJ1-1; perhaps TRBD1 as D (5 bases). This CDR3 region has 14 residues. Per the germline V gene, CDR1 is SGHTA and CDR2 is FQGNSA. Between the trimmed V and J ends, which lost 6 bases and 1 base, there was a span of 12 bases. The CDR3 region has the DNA TGTGCCAGCAGTTGGACAAACGGGAACACTGAAGCTTTCTTT. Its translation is CASSWTNGNTEAFF. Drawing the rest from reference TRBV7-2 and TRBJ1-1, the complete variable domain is GAGVSQSPSNKVTEKGKDVELRCDPISGHTALYWYRQSLGQGLEFLIYFQGNSAPDKSGLPSDRFSAERTGGSVSTLTIQRTQQEDSAVYLCASSWTNGNTEAFFGQGTRLTVV.

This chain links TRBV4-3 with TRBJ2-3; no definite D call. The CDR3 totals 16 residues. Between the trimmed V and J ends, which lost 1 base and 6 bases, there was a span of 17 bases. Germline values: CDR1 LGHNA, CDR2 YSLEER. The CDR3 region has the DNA TGCGCCAGCAGCCAAGCGGTGACGGCGGAGTGGGATACGCAGTATTTT. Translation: CASSQAVTAEWDTQYF.

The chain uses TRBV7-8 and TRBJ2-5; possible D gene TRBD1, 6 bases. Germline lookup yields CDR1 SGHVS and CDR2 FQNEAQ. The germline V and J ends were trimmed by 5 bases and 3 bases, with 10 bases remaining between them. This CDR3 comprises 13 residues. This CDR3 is CASSQYREETQYF. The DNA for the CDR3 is TGTGCCAGCAGCCAGTACAGGGAAGAGACCCAGTACTTC.

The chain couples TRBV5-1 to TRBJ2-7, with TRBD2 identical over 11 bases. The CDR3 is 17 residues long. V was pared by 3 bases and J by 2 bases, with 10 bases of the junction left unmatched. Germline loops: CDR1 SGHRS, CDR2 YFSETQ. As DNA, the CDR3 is TGCGCCAGCAGCTCGCCCTATGGGACTAGCGGCGCCTACGAGCAGTACTTC. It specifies CASSSPYGTSGAYEQYF.

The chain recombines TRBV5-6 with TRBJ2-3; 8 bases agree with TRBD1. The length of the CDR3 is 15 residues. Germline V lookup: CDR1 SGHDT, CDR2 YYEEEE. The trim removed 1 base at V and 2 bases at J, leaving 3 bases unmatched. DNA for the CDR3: TGTGCCAGCAGCTTGCCAGGGGGCAACACAGATACGCAGTATTTT. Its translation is CASSLPGGNTDTQYF.

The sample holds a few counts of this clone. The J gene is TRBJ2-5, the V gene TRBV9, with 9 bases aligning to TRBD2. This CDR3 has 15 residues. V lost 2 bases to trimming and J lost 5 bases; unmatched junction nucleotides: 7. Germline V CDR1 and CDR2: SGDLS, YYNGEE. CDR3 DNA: TGTGCCAGCAGCGTTGGGATAGCGGGAGTGGAGACCCAGTACTTC. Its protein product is CASSVGIAGVETQYF.

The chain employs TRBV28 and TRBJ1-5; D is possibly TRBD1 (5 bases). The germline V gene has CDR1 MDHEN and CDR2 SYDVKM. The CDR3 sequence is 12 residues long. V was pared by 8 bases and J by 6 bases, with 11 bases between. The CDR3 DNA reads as TGTGCCAGCGGGGCAGGGCTTCAGCCCCAGCATTTT. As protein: CASGAGLQPQHF.

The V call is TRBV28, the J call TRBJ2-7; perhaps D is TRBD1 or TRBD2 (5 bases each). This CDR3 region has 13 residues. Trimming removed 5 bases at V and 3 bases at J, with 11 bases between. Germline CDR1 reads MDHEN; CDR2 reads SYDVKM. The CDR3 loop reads CASSAGTDYEQYF. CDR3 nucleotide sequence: TGTGCCAGCAGTGCCGGGACCGACTACGAGCAGTACTTC.

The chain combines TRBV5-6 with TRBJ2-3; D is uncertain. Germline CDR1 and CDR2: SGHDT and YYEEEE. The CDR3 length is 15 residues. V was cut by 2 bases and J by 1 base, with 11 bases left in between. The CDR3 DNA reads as TGTGCCAGCAGCTTTCGTGTTGTTGGCACAGATACGCAGTATTTT. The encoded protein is CASSFRVVGTDTQYF.

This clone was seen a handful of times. The CDR3 sequence: CASSEIQSEAFF. CDR3 coding DNA: TGTGCCAGCAGTGAAATCCAGTCGGAAGCTTTCTTT. The gene calls are TRBV2 and TRBJ1-1; D is uncertain. The V and J ends lost 2 bases and 8 bases respectively, with 9 bases between them. CDR1 and CDR2 (germline): SNHLY, FYNNEI. This CDR3 contains 12 residues.

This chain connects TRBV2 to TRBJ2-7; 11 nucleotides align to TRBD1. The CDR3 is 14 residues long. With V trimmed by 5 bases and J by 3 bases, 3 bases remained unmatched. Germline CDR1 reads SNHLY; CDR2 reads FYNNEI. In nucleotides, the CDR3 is TGTGCCAGCAGTCCCGGGACAGGGGGCTACGAGCAGTACTTC. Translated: CASSPGTGGYEQYF. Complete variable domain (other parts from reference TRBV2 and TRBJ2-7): EPEVTQTPSHQVTQMGQEVILRCVPISNHLYFYWYRQILGQKVEFLVSFYNNEISEKSEIFDDQFSVERPDGSNFTLKIRSTKLEDSAMYFCASSPGTGGYEQYFGPGTRLTVT.

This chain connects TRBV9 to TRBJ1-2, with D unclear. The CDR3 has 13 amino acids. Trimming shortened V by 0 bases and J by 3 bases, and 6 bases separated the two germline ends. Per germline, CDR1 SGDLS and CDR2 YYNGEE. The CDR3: CASSVDTDYGYTF. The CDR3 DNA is TGTGCCAGCAGCGTAGATACAGACTATGGCTACACCTTC.

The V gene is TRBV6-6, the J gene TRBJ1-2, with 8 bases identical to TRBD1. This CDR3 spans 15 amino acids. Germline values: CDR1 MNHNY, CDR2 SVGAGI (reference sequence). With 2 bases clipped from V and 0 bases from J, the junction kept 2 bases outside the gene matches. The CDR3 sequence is CASSYQGQANYGYTF. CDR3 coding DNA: TGTGCCAGCAGTTACCAGGGACAGGCTAACTATGGCTACACCTTC.

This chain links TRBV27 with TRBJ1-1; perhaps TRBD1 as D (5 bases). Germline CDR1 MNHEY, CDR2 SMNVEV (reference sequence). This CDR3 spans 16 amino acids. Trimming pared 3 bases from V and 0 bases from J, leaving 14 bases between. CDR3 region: CASSFKVGGMNTEAFF. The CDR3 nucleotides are TGTGCCAGCAGTTTCAAGGTGGGGGGTATGAACACTGAAGCTTTCTTT.

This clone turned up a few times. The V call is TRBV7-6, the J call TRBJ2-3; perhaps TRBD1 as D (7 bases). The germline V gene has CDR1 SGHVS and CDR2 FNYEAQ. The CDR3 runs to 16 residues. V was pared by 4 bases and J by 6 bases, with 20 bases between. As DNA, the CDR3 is TGTGCCAGCAGCTCCACAGGGGTGCGAGCGGGTGATACGCAGTATTTT. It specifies CASSSTGVRAGDTQYF.

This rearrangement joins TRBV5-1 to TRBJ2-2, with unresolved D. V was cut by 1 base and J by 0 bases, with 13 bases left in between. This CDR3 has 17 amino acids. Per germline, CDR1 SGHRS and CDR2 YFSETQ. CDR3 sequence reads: CASSLFIVSANTGELFF. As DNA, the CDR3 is TGCGCCAGCAGCTTGTTTATCGTCAGCGCGAACACCGGGGAGCTGTTTTTT.

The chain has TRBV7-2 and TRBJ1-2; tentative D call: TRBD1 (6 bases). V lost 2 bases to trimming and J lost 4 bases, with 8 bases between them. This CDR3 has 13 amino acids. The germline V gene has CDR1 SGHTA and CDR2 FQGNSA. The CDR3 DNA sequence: TGTGCCAGCAGCTTACAGGGGAGCTATGGCTACACCTTC. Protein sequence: CASSLQGSYGYTF.

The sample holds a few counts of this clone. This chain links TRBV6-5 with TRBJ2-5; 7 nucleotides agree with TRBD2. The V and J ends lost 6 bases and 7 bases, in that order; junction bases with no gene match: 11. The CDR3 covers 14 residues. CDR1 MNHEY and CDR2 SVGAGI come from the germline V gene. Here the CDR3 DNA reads TGTGCCAGCAGCCCCCCGGGCGGGGGAGGGACCCAGTACTTC. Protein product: CASSPPGGGGTQYF.

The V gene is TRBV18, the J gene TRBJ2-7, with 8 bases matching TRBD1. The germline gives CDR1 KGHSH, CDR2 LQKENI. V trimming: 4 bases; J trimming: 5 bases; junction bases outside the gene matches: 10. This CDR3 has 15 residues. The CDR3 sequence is CASSRSPGQVDEQYF. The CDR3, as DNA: TGTGCCAGCTCACGGAGCCCGGGACAGGTGGACGAGCAGTACTTC. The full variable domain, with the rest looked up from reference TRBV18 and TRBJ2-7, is NAGVMQNPRHLVRRRGQEARLRCSPMKGHSHVYWYRQLPEEGLKFMVYLQKENIIDESGMPKERFSAEFPKEGPSILRIQQVVRGDSAAYFCASSRSPGQVDEQYFGPGTRLTVT.

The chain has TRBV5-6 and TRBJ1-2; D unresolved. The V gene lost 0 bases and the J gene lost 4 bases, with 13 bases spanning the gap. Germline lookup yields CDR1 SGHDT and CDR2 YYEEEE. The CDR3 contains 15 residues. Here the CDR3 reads CASSLGSVVSYGYTF. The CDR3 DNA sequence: TGTGCCAGCAGCTTGGGTTCTGTTGTCTCCTATGGCTACACCTTC.

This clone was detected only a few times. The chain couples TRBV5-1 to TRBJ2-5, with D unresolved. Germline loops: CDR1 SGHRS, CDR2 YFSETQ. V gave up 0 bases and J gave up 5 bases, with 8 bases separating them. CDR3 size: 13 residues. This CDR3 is CASSLEAGETQYF. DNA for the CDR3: TGCGCCAGCAGCTTGGAAGCTGGCGAGACCCAGTACTTC.

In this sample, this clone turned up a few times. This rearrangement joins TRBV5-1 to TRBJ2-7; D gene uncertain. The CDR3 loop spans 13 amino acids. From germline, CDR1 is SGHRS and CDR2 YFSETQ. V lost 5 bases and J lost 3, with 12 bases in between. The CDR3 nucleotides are TGCGCCAGCAGGAGCGTCATTGACTACGAGCAGTACTTC. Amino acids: CASRSVIDYEQYF.

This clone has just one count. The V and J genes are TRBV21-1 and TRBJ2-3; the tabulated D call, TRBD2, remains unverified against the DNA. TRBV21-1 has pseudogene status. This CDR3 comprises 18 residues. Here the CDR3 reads CASSKLLAGGNVRDTQYF. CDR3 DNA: TGTGCCAGCAGCAAATTACTAGCGGGAGGGAACGTTAGAGATACGCAGTATTTT.

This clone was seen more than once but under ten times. The DNA of the CDR3 is TGCAGCGTCAGGACGGCCAACTATGGCTACACCTTC. Its translation is CSVRTANYGYTF. The chain couples TRBV29-1 to TRBJ1-2; D gene uncertain. In germline, CDR1 is SQVTM, CDR2 ANQGSEA. The CDR3 loop spans 12 amino acids. V was cut by 6 bases and J by 2 bases, with 10 bases left in between.